This T cell receptor beta chain was recovered during a study of a mutant IDH1 vaccine in newly diagnosed glioma. About the research overall: The study started vaccination 4-6 weeks after radiotherapy alone, or with temozolomide cycles. Week 47 marked visit V13, whereas week 35 marked visit V12.

The CDR3 is 14 amino acids. Germline V gene sequence: CDR1 SGDLS, CDR2 YYNGEE. V lost 5 bases and J 12 bases, leaving 20 bases between the germline ends. About this clone: Its antigen is not identified.

The assay was immunoSEQ multiplex PCR, and TCRdb's table has in-frame clones only and misses some. Of fewer than 70,000 clones in the sample, over 80% are singletons; the top ten hold under 4.5%. The time point was: week 47, end of study. Every vaccine dose comprised 300 ug of mutant IDH1 20-mer peptide plus topical imiquimod. Donor diagnoses consisted of new WHO grade 3 or 4 IDH1-mutant, ATRX-lost astrocytomas. The chain has TRBV9 and TRBJ1-4; TRBD1 is a possible D gene (5 bases). The TCR was taken from a man aged 25 to 40 with glioma. Source: PBMCs, taken from a glioma patient whose treatment included an IDH1 peptide vaccine. For the CDR3, the DNA is TGTGCCAGCAGGCCCTCGGGGGGGATGAGGGAACTGTTTTTT. Translating it yields CASRPSGGMRELFF.